This TCR beta chain was profiled in a study of Graves' ophthalmopathy and Graves' hyperthyroidism. This clonotype was detected many times. The TCR beta CDR3 regions underwent amplification from RNA transcripts. Second-round multiplex PCR came after first-round RT-PCR with HTBI primers. One entry per CDR3 protein results from TCRdb running MiXCR on the multiplex PCR reads. In the table there are under 400,000 distinct CDR3 sequences, about 17% of which are singletons. Trimming left V 5 bases short and J 7 bases short, with 20 bases between. This CDR3 is 15 amino acids long. The V gene's germline CDR1 is SGHAT and CDR2 FQNNGV.

The V gene is TRBV11-2, the J gene TRBJ1-2; TRBD1 is a possible D gene (6 bases). Material: peripheral blood. The receptor was isolated from an adult man with Graves' ophthalmopathy. This chain's CDR3 is CASSPTTGLLSGYTF. The CDR3 coding sequence is TGTGCCAGCAGCCCAACAACAGGGTTATTAAGTGGCTACACCTTC. Drawing the rest from reference TRBV11-2 and TRBJ1-2, the complete variable domain is EAGVAQSPRYKIIEKRQSVAFWCNPISGHATLYWYQQILGQGPKLLIQFQNNGVVDDSQLPKDRFSAERLKGVDSTLKIQPAKLEDSAVYLCASSPTTGLLSGYTFGSGTRLTVV.